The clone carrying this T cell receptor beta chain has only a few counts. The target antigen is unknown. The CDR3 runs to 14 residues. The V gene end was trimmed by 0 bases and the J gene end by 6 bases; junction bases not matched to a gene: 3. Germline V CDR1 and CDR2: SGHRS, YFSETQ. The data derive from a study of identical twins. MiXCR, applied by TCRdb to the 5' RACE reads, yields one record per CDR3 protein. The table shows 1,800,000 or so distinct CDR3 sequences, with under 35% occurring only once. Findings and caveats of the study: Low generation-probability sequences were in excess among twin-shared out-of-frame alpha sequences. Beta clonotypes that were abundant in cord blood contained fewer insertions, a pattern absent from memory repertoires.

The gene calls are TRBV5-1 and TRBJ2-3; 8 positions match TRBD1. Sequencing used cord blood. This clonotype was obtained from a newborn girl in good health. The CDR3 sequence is CASSLGTGKDTQYF. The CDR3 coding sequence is TGCGCCAGCAGCTTGGGGACAGGGAAGGATACGCAGTATTTT.